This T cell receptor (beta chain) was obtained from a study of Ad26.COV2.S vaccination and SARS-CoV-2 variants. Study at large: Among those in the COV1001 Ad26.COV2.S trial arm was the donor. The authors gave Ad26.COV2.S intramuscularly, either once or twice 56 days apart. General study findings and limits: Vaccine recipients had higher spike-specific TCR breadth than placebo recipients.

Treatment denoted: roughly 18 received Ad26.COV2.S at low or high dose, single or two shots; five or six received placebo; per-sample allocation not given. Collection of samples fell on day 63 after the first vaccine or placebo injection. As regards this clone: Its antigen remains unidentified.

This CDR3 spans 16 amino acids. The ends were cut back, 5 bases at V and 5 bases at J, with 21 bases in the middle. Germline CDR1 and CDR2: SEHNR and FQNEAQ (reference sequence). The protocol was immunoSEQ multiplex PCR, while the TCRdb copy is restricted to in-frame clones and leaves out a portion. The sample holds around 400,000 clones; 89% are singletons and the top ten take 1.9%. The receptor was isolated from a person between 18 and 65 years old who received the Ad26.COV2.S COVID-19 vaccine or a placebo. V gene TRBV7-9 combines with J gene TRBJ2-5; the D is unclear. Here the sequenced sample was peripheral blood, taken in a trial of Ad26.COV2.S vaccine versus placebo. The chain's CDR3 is CASSKAFGFDWETQYF. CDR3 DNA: TGTGCCAGCAGCAAGGCCTTTGGGTTCGATTGGGAGACCCAGTACTTC.